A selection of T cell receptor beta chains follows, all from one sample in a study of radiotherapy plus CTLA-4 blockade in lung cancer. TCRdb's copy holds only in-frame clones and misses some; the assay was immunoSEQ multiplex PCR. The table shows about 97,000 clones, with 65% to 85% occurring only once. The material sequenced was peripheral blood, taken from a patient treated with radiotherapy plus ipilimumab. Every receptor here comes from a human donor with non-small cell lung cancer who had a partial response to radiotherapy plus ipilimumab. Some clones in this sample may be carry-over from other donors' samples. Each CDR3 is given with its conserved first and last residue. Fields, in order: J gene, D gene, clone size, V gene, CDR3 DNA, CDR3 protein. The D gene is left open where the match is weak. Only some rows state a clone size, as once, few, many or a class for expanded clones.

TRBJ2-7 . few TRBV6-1 TGTGCCAGCAGCCTCAGGGGCCACGAGCAGTACTTC CASSLRGHEQYF
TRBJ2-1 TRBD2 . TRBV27 TGTGCCAGTAAGTGGGGGACTACCTACAATGAGCAGTTCTTC CASKWGTTYNEQFF
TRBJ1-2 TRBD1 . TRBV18 TGTGCCAGCTCGCGTACAGGGGAAGATGGCTACACCTTC CASSRTGEDGYTF
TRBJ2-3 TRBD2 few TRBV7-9 TGTGCCAGCAGCTCAACACTAGCGCAGATCACAGATACGCAGTATTTT CASSSTLAQITDTQYF
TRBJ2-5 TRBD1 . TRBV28 TGTGCCAGCAGTCAACAGGGGGCTCCACCGGGGGAGACCCAGTACTTC CASSQQGAPPGETQYF
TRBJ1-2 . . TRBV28 TGTGCCAGCAGAAGAGACTATGGCTACACCTTC CASRRDYGYTF
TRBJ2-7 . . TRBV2 TGTGCCAGCAGCCAAGGACTGGGAGACCCCTACGAGCAGTACTTC CASSQGLGDPYEQYF
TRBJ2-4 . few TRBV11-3 TGTGCCAGCCGTTTCCAAGGGGCAGGGCTAGCCAAAAACATTCAGTACTTC CASRFQGAGLAKNIQYF
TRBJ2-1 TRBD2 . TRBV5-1 TGCGCCAGCAGCTCGACCCTAGCGGGAGGGGGCTACAATGAGCAGTTCTTC CASSSTLAGGGYNEQFF
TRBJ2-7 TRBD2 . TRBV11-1 TGTGCCAGCAGCTCAACTAGCGGGAGCCCCTACGAGCAGTACTTC CASSSTSGSPYEQYF
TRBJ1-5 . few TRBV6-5 TGTGCCAGCAGCAGATCTGTCCGCGGAAGTCAGCCCCAGCATTTT CASSRSVRGSQPQHF
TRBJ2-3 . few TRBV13 TGTGCCAGCAGCCACAGACCAGCTACCACAGATACGCAGTATTTT CASSHRPATTDTQYF
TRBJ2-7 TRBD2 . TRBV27 TGTGCCAGCAGTATTAGCGGGATTGCCTCCTACGAGCAGTACTTC CASSISGIASYEQYF
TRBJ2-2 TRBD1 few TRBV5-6 TGTGCCAGCAGACCCAGGTCTCGGCCGGGACAGGGGCGTACCGGGGAGCTGTTTTTT CASRPRSRPGQGRTGELFF
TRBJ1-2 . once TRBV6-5 TGTGCCAGCAGCCCCGGGGTACGGGGGACCCGGACCTTC CASSPGVRGTRTF
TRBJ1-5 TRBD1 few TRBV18 TGTGCCAGCTCACCCACGCAGGGGGCGGGTCAGCCCCAGCATTTT CASSPTQGAGQPQHF
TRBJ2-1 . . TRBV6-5 TGTGCCAGCAGAGAGCGGGCACCTACCTACAATGAGCAGTTCTTC CASRERAPTYNEQFF
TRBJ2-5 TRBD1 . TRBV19 TGTGCCAGTCGATCGGGGACAGGGACAGCAGAGACCCAGTACTTC CASRSGTGTAETQYF
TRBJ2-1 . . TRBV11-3 TGTGCCAGCAGCCCCCGACTAGGGACCTACAATGAGCAGTTCTTC CASSPRLGTYNEQFF
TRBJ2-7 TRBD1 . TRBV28 TGTGCCAGCAGCCGCGAGATGACAGGGCGAGAGCAGTACTTC CASSREMTGREQYF
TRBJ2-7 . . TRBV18 TGTGCCAGCTCTCGTTCAAATGCGCCAGGTAGCTACGAGCAGTACTTC CASSRSNAPGSYEQYF
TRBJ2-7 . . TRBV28 TGTGCCAGCAGTTTACTGGCGGAAATTACCTACGAGCAGTACTTC CASSLLAEITYEQYF
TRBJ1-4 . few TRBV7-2 TGTGCCAGCAGCTTAGGGCCCTTTGGCGAAAAACTGTTTTTT CASSLGPFGEKLFF
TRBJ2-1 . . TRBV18 TGTGCCAGCTCGAGAGGGGGATTAATAAATGAGCAGTTCTTC CASSRGGLINEQFF
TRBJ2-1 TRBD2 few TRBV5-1 TGCGCCAGCAGTTCACTAGCGGGAGGGTACAATGAGCAGTTCTTC CASSSLAGGYNEQFF
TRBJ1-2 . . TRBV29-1 TGCAGCGCGTCAGGGGAAACTAACTATGGCTACACCTTC CSASGETNYGYTF
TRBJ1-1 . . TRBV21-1 TGTGCCAGCAGGGGCCTCCGGGACAGCAACACTGAAGCTTTCTTT CASRGLRDSNTEAFF
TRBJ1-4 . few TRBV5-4 TGTGCCAGCAGCTTGGGACAGATTAATGAAAAACTGTTTTTT CASSLGQINEKLFF
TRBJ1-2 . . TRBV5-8 TGTGCCAGCAGCCGGGGGGGCTTCGGGGCCAAGTATGGCTACACCTTC CASSRGGFGAKYGYTF
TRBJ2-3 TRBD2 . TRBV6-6 TGTGCCAGCTCGGGACTAGCAGCCGTTAGCACAGATACGCAGTATTTT CASSGLAAVSTDTQYF
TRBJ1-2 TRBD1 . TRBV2 TGTGCCAGCAGGAGGACAGGGGTTAACTATGGCTACACCTTC CASRRTGVNYGYTF
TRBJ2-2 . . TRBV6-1 TGTGCCAGCACTCGAGCGGGGAACACCGGGGAGCTGTTTTTT CASTRAGNTGELFF
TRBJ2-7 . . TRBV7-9 TGTGCCAGCAGCCGGGACTCACCCTACGAGCAGTACTTC CASSRDSPYEQYF
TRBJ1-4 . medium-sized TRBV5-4 TGTGCCAGCAGCCCAGGCGGGGGGACGGGTGAAAAACTGTTTTTT CASSPGGGTGEKLFF
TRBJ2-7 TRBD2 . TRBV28 TGTGCCAGCAGTGGATCCGGGACTAGCGGGACTTACTACGAGCAGTACTTC CASSGSGTSGTYYEQYF
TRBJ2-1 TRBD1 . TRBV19 TGTGCCAGTAGTTTCCGGACAGGTGCCCCCTACAATGAGCAGTTCTTC CASSFRTGAPYNEQFF
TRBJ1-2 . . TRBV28 TGTGCCAGCAGTTTAGTGTTGGGGGGGCGCAACTATGGCTACACCTTC CASSLVLGGRNYGYTF
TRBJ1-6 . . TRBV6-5 TGTGCCAGCAGTCAGGGACATGTGAATTCACCCCTCCACTTT CASSQGHVNSPLHF
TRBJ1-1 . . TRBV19 TGTGCCAGTAGTTACACAGGCCCTACTGAAGCTTTCTTT CASSYTGPTEAFF
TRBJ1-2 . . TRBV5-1 TGCGCCAGCAGCTTGGCACAGGGAATCTATGGCTACACCTTC CASSLAQGIYGYTF
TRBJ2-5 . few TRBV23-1 TGCGCCAGCAGTCGGGAGCAAGAGACCCAGTACTTC CASSREQETQYF
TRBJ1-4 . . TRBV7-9 TGTGCCAGCACCAATCGGTCGATGTCAACTAATGAAAAACTGTTTTTT CASTNRSMSTNEKLFF
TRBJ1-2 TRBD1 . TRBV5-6 TGTGCCAGCAGCGTAACTCCTACAGGGGACTATGGCTACACCTTC CASSVTPTGDYGYTF
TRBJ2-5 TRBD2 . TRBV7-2 TGTGCCAGCAGCTCCGAAAGGCCAGCGGGAGGGCCCGGGGAGACCCAGTACTTC CASSSERPAGGPGETQYF
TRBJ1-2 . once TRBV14 TGTGCCAGCAGCCGGAAGACAGCCTCCTATGGCTACACCTTC CASSRKTASYGYTF
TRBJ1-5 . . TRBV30 TGTGCCTGGAGTGTTGGGACACTCAATCAGCCCCAGCATTTT CAWSVGTLNQPQHF
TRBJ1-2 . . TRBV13 TGTGCCAGCAGCCCAGTCCAGAGGACAGCCTATGGCTACACCTTC CASSPVQRTAYGYTF
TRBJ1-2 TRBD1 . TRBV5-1 TGCGCCAGCAGCCTAGGGACAGCAAACTATGGCTACACCTTC CASSLGTANYGYTF
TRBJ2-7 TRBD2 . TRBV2 TGTGCCAGCAGGGATAGCGGGAAGAACCCCTACGAGCAGTACTTC CASRDSGKNPYEQYF
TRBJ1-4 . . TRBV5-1 TGCGCCAGCAGCTACGGGCCAGGGCCTGAAAAACTGTTTTTT CASSYGPGPEKLFF
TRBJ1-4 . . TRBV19 TGTGCCAGTAGTACAAACAGGGAGACGAAACTGTTTTTT CASSTNRETKLFF